The subject of this entry is one T cell receptor beta chain. The antigen is undetermined. The data belong to a study of CD8+ T cells in alopecia areata. Study-level results: It was less clear whether patients shared TCRs than it was in mice, possibly because of HLA.

The germline V gene encodes CDR1 DFQATT and CDR2 SNEGSKA (reference sequence). The V gene lost 1 base and the J gene lost 5 bases, with 4 bases spanning the gap. The CDR3 totals 11 residues. From alopecia areata patients, lesional scalp punch biopsies and peripheral blood were collected. Sequencing templates came from extracted RNA that was reverse transcribed into cDNA. Profiled with immunoSEQ multiplex PCR; TCRdb holds only in-frame clones, not every one. The data contain about 12,000 clones, 50% to 60% of them singletons. The receptor was isolated from a human donor with alopecia areata. The V call is TRBV20-1, the J call TRBJ2-3; D unresolved. Source material: skin. Here the CDR3 DNA reads TGCAGTGCTAGAGCGGTAGATACGCAGTATTTT. Its translation is CSARAVDTQYF.